This T cell receptor (beta chain) was documented in a study of response to subunit inactivated influenza vaccine. TCRdb re-called the RT-PCR reads with MiXCR, one entry per CDR3 protein. The sample carries around 530,000 distinct CDR3 sequences, more than 15% recorded once. The length of the CDR3 is 15 residues. The V end lost 5 bases, the J end lost 3 bases, and 14 bases lay between the germline ends. This clonotype was counted at least ten times. This clonotype was sampled from a man between 50 and 75 years old who received an inactivated influenza vaccine. The chain couples TRBV12-3 or TRBV12-4 to TRBJ2-1; D is tentatively TRBD1 or TRBD2 (6 bases each). The sample in question was CD4+ T cells sorted from PBMCs, obtained less than 30 months after vaccination. CDR3 in DNA: TGTGCCAGCAGTAGGGGGACGGGACTCTACAATGAGCAGTTCTTC. Its translation: CASSRGTGLYNEQFF.